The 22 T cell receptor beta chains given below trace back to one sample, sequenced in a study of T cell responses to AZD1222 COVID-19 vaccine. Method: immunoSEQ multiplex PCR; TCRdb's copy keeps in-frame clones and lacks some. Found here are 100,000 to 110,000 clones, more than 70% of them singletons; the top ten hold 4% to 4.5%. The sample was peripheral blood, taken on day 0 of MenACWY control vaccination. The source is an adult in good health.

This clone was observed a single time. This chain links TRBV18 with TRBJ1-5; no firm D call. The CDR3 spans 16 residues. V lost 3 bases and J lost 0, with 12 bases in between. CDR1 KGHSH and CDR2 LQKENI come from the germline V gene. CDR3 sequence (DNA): TGTGCCAGCTCACCGGCGGGGTGGGATAGCAATCAGCCCCAGCATTTT. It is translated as CASSPAGWDSNQPQHF.

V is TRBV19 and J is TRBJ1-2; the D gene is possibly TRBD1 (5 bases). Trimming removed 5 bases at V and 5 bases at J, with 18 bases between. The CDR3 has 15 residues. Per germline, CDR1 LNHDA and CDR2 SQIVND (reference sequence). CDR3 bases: TGTGCCAGTAGTCTCAGGACCGGGGGTTCTTATGGCTACACCTTC. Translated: CASSLRTGGSYGYTF. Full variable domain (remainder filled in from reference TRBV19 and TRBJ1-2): DGGITQSPKYLFRKEGQNVTLSCEQNLNHDAMYWYRQDPGQGLRLIYYSQIVNDFQKGDIAEGYSVSREKKESFPLTVTSAQKNPTAFYLCASSLRTGGSYGYTFGSGTRLTVV.

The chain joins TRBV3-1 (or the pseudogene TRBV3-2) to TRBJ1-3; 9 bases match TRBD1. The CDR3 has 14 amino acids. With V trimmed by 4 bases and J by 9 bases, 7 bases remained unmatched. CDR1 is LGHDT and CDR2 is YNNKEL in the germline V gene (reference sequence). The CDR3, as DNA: TGTGCCAGCAGCCCTCAGACAGGGGGAGCCACCATATATTTT. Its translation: CASSPQTGGATIYF.

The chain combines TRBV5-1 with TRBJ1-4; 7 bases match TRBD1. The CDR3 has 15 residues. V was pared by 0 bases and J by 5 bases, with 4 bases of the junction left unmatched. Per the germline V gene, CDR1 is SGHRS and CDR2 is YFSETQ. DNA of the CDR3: TGCGCCAGCAGCTTGGGGCAGGGGGAAAATGAAAAACTGTTTTTT. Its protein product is CASSLGQGENEKLFF. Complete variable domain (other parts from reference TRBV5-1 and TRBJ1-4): KAGVTQTPRYLIKTRGQQVTLSCSPISGHRSVSWYQQTPGQGLQFLFEYFSETQRNKGNFPGRFSGRQFSNSRSEMNVSTLELGDSALYLCASSLGQGENEKLFFGSGTQLSVL.

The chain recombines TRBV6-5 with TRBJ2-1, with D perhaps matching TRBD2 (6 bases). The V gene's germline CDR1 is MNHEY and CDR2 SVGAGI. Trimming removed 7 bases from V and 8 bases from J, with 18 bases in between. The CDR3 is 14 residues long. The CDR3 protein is CASTHRGNSHEQFF. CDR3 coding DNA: TGTGCCAGCACCCACCGGGGGAATAGCCATGAGCAGTTCTTC.

CDR3 bases: TGTGCCATCAGTGAACAGAACTCTGGGGCCAACGTCCTGACTTTC. Amino acid sequence: CAISEQNSGANVLTF. J is TRBJ2-6 and V is TRBV10-3; D gene uncertain. The V gene lost 3 bases and the J gene lost 0 bases, with 6 bases spanning the gap. CDR1 is ENHRY, CDR2 SYGVKD, per germline. This CDR3 spans 15 amino acids.

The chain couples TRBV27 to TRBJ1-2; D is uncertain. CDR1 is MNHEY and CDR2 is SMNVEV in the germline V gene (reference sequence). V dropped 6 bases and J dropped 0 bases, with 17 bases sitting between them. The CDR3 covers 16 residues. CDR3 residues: CASRFILGITNYGYTF. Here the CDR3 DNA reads TGTGCCAGCAGGTTTATATTGGGGATTACTAACTATGGCTACACCTTC.

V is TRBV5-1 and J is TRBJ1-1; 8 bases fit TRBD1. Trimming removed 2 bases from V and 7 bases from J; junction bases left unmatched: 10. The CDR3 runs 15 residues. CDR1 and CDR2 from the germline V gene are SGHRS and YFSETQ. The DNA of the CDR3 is TGCGCCAGCAGCTTCGACAGGGGCAGTCGAGGTGAAGCTTTCTTT. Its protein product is CASSFDRGSRGEAFF.

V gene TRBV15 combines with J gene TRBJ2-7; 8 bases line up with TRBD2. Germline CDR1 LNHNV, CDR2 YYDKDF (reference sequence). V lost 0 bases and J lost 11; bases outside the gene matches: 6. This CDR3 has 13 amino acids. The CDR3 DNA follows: TGTGCCACCAGCAGAGATGAACTAGCGGTGAAGTACTTC. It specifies CATSRDELAVKYF.

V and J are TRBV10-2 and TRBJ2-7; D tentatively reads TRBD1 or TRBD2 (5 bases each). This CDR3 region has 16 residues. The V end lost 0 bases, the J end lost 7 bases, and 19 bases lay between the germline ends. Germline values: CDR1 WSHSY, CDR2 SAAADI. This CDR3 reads CASSESTGTALEEQYF. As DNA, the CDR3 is TGCGCCAGCAGTGAGTCCACCGGGACCGCCCTTGAAGAGCAGTACTTC.

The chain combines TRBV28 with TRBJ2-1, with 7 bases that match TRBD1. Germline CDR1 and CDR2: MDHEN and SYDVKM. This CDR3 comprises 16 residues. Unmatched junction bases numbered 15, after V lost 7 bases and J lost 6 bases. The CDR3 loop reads CASKGETGLPLNEQFF. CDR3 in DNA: TGTGCCAGCAAAGGAGAGACAGGGTTGCCGCTCAATGAGCAGTTCTTC.

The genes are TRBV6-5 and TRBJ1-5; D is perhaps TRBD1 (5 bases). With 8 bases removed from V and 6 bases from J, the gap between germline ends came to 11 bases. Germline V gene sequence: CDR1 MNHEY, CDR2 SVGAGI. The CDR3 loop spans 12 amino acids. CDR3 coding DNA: TGTGCCAGCGAGGGTGGGGGTCAGCCCCAGCATTTT. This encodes CASEGGGQPQHF.

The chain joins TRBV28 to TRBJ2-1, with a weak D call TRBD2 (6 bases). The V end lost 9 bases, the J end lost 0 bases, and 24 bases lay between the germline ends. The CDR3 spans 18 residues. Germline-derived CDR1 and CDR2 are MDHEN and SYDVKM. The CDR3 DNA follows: TGTGCCAGTCAACTCCTAAGTAGCGGTGCGAGCTCCTACAATGAGCAGTTCTTC. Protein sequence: CASQLLSSGASSYNEQFF.

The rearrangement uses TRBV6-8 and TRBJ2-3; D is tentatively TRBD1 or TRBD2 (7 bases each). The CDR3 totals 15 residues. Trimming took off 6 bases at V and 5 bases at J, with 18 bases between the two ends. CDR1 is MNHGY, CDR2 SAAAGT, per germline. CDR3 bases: TGTGCCAGCAGGACAGGGTGGGGGGGGAGAGATACGCAGTATTTT. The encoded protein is CASRTGWGGRDTQYF.

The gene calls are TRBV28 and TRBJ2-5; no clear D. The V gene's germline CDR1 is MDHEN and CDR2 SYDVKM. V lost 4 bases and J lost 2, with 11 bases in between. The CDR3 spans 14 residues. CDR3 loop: CASSSPRRQETQYF. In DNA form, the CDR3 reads TGTGCCAGCAGTTCCCCCAGGCGGCAAGAGACCCAGTACTTC.

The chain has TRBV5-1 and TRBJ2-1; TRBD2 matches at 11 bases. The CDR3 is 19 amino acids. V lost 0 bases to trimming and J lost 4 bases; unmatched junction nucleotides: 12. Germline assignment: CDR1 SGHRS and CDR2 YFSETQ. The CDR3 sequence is CASSLVSGREIFFYNEQFF. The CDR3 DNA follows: TGCGCCAGCAGCTTGGTTAGCGGGAGGGAAATTTTCTTTTACAATGAGCAGTTCTTC. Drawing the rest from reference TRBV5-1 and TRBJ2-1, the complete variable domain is KAGVTQTPRYLIKTRGQQVTLSCSPISGHRSVSWYQQTPGQGLQFLFEYFSETQRNKGNFPGRFSGRQFSNSRSEMNVSTLELGDSALYLCASSLVSGREIFFYNEQFFGPGTRLTVL.

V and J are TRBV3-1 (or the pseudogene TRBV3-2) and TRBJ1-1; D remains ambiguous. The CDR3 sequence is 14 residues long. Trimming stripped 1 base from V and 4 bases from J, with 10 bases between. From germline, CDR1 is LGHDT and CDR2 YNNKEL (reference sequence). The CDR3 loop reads CASSQAERSTEAFF. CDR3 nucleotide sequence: TGTGCCAGCAGCCAAGCCGAGCGCTCCACTGAAGCTTTCTTT.

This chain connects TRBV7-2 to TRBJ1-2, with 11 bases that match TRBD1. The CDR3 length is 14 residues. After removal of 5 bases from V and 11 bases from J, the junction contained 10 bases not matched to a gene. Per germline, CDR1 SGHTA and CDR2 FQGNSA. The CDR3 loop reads CASSIGQGAGVYTF. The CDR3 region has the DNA TGTGCCAGCAGCATAGGACAGGGGGCAGGGGTATACACCTTC. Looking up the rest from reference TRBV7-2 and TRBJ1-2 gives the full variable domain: GAGVSQSPSNKVTEKGKDVELRCDPISGHTALYWYRQSLGQGLEFLIYFQGNSAPDKSGLPSDRFSAERTGGSVSTLTIQRTQQEDSAVYLCASSIGQGAGVYTFGSGTRLTVV.

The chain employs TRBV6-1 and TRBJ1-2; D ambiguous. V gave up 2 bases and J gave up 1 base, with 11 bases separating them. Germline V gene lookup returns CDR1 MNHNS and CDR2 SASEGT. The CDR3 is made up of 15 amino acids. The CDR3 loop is CASSENRVHNYGYTF. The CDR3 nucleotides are TGTGCCAGCAGTGAAAACCGGGTCCATAACTATGGCTACACCTTC.

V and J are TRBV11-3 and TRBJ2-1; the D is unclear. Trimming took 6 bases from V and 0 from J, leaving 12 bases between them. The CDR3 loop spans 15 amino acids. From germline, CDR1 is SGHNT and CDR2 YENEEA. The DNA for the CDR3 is TGTGCCAGCAGTAGGACCGGTAGCTCCTACAATGAGCAGTTCTTC. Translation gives CASSRTGSSYNEQFF.

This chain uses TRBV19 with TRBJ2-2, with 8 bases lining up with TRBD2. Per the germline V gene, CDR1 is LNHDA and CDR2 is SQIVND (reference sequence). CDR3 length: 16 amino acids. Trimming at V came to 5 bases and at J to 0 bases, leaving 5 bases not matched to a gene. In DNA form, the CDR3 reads TGTGCCAGTAGTCCCCCGGGACTAGCGAACACCGGGGAGCTGTTTTTT. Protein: CASSPPGLANTGELFF.

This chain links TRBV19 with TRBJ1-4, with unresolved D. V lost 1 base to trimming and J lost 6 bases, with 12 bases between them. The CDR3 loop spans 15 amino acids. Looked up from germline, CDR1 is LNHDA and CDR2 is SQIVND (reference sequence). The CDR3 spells CASSIAWYSDEKLFF. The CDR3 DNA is TGTGCCAGTAGTATAGCCTGGTACAGCGATGAAAAACTGTTTTTT.